Listed below are T cell receptor beta chains from one sample, sequenced in a study of CD8+CD57+ T cells in acquired aplastic anemia. TCRdb itself ran the reads through MiXCR, one entry per CDR3 protein. The sample shows 150,000 to 200,000 distinct CDR3 sequences, 48% of them seen only once. The sequenced material came from sorted CD4+, CD8+, or CD8+CD57+ T cells (not recorded which) from PBMCs. The origin of the receptors is a human donor with aplastic anemia. Each CDR3 is given with its conserved first and last residue. D genes are given only for firm matches. Clone size is not always given. Where it is, it says once, few, many or a class for expanded clones.

>TRBV20-1|TRBJ2-7|few|.
CSASGHSSYEQYF
TGCAGTGCCTCCGGCCATTCTAGCTACGAGCAGTACTTC
>TRBV20-1|TRBJ2-1|.|.
CSAIPRMRGYNEQFF
TGCAGTGCTATCCCCAGGATGCGTGGCTACAATGAGCAGTTCTTC
>TRBV10-1|TRBJ2-2|once|.
CASSDRGTGELFF
TGCGCCAGCAGTGACAGGGGAACCGGGGAGCTGTTTTTT
>TRBV18|TRBJ2-1|few|.
CASSSTGPSSYNEQFF
TGTGCCAGCTCAAGCACGGGACCCAGCTCCTACAATGAGCAGTTCTTC
>TRBV14|TRBJ2-3|many|TRBD2
CASSPQWPSGITQYF
TGTGCCAGCAGCCCCCAGTGGCCTAGCGGGATAACGCAGTATTTT
>TRBV24-1|TRBJ2-5|.|.
CATSDFFSREETQYF
TGTGCCACCAGTGATTTCTTCTCCAGGGAAGAGACCCAGTACTTC
>TRBV19|TRBJ1-1|many|TRBD1
CASSIDRGNTEAFF
TGTGCCAGTAGTATCGACAGGGGGAACACTGAAGCTTTCTTT
>TRBV2|TRBJ2-7|.|.
CASSEAYMGEQYF
TGTGCCAGCAGTGAGGCTTACATGGGCGAGCAGTACTTC
>TRBV20-1|TRBJ1-6|.|TRBD1
CSARPGQGVSPLHF
TGCAGTGCTAGGCCTGGACAGGGAGTCTCACCCCTCCACTTT
>TRBV20-1|TRBJ2-7|.|TRBD2
CSAPGLGAYEQYF
TGCAGTGCTCCCGGACTAGGGGCCTACGAGCAGTACTTC
>TRBV7-9|TRBJ2-7|many|TRBD2
CASSPRADLTSGPTYEQYF
TGTGCCAGCAGCCCGCGGGCGGATTTGACTAGCGGGCCAACCTACGAGCAGTACTTC
>TRBV4-1|TRBJ2-1|few|TRBD2
CASSRSMVGASGGNNEQFF
TGCGCCAGCAGCCGATCCATGGTAGGGGCTAGCGGGGGGAATAATGAGCAGTTCTTC
>TRBV24-1|TRBJ2-7|.|TRBD2
CATSEPGLDEQYF
TGTGCCACCAGTGAACCGGGACTAGACGAGCAGTACTTC
>TRBV7-9|TRBJ2-7|.|.
CASSFLGSEQYF
TGTGCCAGCAGCTTTTTAGGGAGCGAGCAGTACTTC
>TRBV24-1|TRBJ2-5|.|TRBD2
CATSDWTSGAAETQYF
TGTGCCACCAGTGATTGGACTAGCGGGGCCGCTGAGACCCAGTACTTT
>TRBV3-1|TRBJ2-5|few|TRBD2
CASSQTAGGGETQYF
TGTGCCAGCAGCCAAACAGCGGGGGGGGGAGAGACCCAGTACTTC
>TRBV12-3/TRBV12-4|TRBJ1-1|many|.
CASSLGAGEAFF
TGTGCCAGCAGTTTGGGTGCGGGTGAAGCTTTCTTT
>TRBV15|TRBJ2-1|.|.
CATSLTGTEYNEQFF
TGTGCCACCAGCCTCACCGGGACTGAGTACAATGAGCAGTTCTTC
>TRBV25-1|TRBJ2-3|.|.
CASSLVAGPTDTQYF
TGTGCCAGCAGCTTAGTCGCAGGGCCAACAGATACGCAGTATTTT
>TRBV10-1|TRBJ1-2|.|.
CASRAYRFSGNTF
TGCGCCAGCAGAGCCTACAGGTTCTCTGGAAACACCTTC
>TRBV4-1|TRBJ1-1|many|.
CASSQVENTEAFF
TGCGCCAGCAGCCAAGTGGAGAACACTGAAGCTTTCTTT
>TRBV19|TRBJ1-1|few|.
CASSFQGGDTEAFF
TGTGCCAGTAGCTTCCAGGGAGGTGACACTGAAGCTTTCTTT
>TRBV11-2|TRBJ1-4|many|.
CASSLDPADWTTNEKLFF
TGTGCCAGCAGCTTAGATCCCGCAGACTGGACAACTAATGAAAAACTGTTTTTT
>TRBV5-5|TRBJ2-5|many|TRBD2
CASSPASGGAETQYF
TGTGCCAGCAGCCCCGCTAGCGGGGGTGCTGAGACCCAGTACTTC
>TRBV7-8|TRBJ2-7|.|.
CASSPDEQYF
TGTGCCAGCAGCCCAGATGAGCAGTACTTC
>TRBV2|TRBJ1-4|.|.
CASSGTGTGSEKLFF
TGTGCCAGCAGTGGCACCGGGACCGGGAGTGAAAAACTGTTTTTT
>TRBV19|TRBJ1-5|many|TRBD1
CASSIAGDSSNQPQHF
TGTGCCAGTAGTATAGCCGGGGACAGTAGCAATCAGCCCCAGCATTTT
>TRBV10-3|TRBJ2-1|few|TRBD2
CAISDSSSGRNEQFF
TGTGCCATCAGTGATTCGTCTAGCGGGAGAAATGAGCAGTTCTTC
>TRBV27|TRBJ2-7|.|.
CASRPAGASEQYF
TGTGCCAGCCGTCCTGCGGGGGCTAGCGAGCAGTACTTC
>TRBV20-1|TRBJ1-1|.|.
CSAREDRWGGNTEAFF
TGCAGTGCTAGAGAGGACAGATGGGGGGGAAACACTGAAGCTTTCTTT
>TRBV20-1|TRBJ1-1|.|.
CSARDNRNTEAFF
TGCAGTGCTAGAGACAACAGAAACACTGAAGCTTTCTTT
>TRBV7-2|TRBJ2-7|many|TRBD1
CASSLARTGPYEQYF
TGTGCCAGCAGCCTCGCCAGGACAGGGCCCTACGAGCAGTACTTC
>TRBV2|TRBJ1-5|.|.
CASSEVNSNQPQHF
TGTGCCAGCAGTGAGGTGAATAGCAATCAGCCCCAGCATTTT
>TRBV2|TRBJ1-4|many|TRBD1
CASGTGTGGALSEKLFF
TGTGCCAGCGGTACCGGGACAGGGGGCGCGTTGAGCGAAAAACTGTTTTTT
>TRBV5-1|TRBJ2-2|.|.
CASTLTRGSGEPFF
TGCGCCAGCACCCTTACTCGGGGGTCCGGGGAGCCGTTTTTT
>TRBV10-1|TRBJ2-1|many|.
CASSDPRLQVHNEQFF
TGCGCCAGCAGTGATCCGAGACTTCAAGTGCACAATGAGCAGTTCTTC
>TRBV24-1|TRBJ1-4|few|.
CATSPAPPLNQKLFF
TGTGCCACCAGTCCGGCCCCACCCCTGAACCAAAAACTGTTTTTT
>TRBV18|TRBJ2-7|many|.
CASSPGSGGGEQYF
TGTGCCAGCTCACCGGGCAGCGGAGGCGGCGAGCAGTACTTC
>TRBV2|TRBJ2-1|many|TRBD2
CASSVQAGVGDEQFF
TGTGCCAGCAGTGTACAAGCGGGAGTCGGGGATGAGCAGTTCTTC
>TRBV15|TRBJ2-7|.|TRBD1
CATSGRTGAYEQYF
TGTGCCACCAGCGGACGGACAGGGGCCTACGAGCAGTACTTC